The rows below give T cell receptor beta chains drawn from one sample of a study of T cell changes during pregnancy in multiple sclerosis. Produced via immunoSEQ multiplex PCR; TCRdb's table is partial and in-frame only. This sample has some 74,000 clones; approximately 92% occur once, and the top ten carry around 2.3%. This specimen was peripheral blood, taken before pregnancy. The receptors stem from a female donor with multiple sclerosis, enrolled in a pregnancy study. Both conserved end residues are part of each CDR3. The order of the fields is CDR3 protein, CDR3 DNA, J gene, D gene, clone size, V gene. The D gene is left open where the match is weak. Not all rows give a size; the values are once, few, many and, for expanded clones, a class.

CDR3: CASGTGEVNEQFF
DNA: TGTGCCAGCGGGACAGGGGAGGTTAATGAGCAGTTCTTC
J: TRBJ2-1
D: TRBD1
size: once
V: TRBV27

CDR3: CASSSGTRNEQFF
DNA: TGTGCCAGCAGCTCCGGGACTAGGAATGAGCAGTTCTTC
J: TRBJ2-1
D: TRBD2
size: .
V: TRBV13

CDR3: CASSPPITKSGRYDEQFF
DNA: TGTGCCAGCTCACCGCCTATCACTAAAAGCGGGAGGTACGATGAGCAGTTCTTC
J: TRBJ2-1
D: TRBD2
size: .
V: TRBV18

CDR3: CASIPRLAVPSYEQYF
DNA: TGTGCCAGCATCCCCAGACTAGCGGTCCCCTCCTACGAGCAGTACTTC
J: TRBJ2-7
D: TRBD2
size: .
V: TRBV6-6

CDR3: CAWSEGSHTEAFF
DNA: TGTGCCTGGAGTGAGGGGTCACACACTGAAGCTTTCTTT
J: TRBJ1-1
D: .
size: few
V: TRBV30

CDR3: CASSLGATYEQYF
DNA: TGTGCCAGCAGCTTAGGTGCTACGTACGAGCAGTACTTC
J: TRBJ2-7
D: .
size: .
V: TRBV7-3

CDR3: CSVVQGNSGNTIYF
DNA: TGCAGCGTCGTACAGGGCAACTCTGGAAACACCATATATTTT
J: TRBJ1-3
D: .
size: .
V: TRBV29-1

CDR3: CASSDLAGGSPDTQYF
DNA: TGTGCCAGCAGTGACCTGGCGGGAGGGTCCCCAGATACGCAGTATTTT
J: TRBJ2-3
D: TRBD2
size: .
V: TRBV6-4

CDR3: CASSHGNRRDTQYF
DNA: TGCGCCAGCAGCCATGGAAACCGCAGGGATACGCAGTATTTT
J: TRBJ2-3
D: .
size: .
V: TRBV4-1

CDR3: CAWARESFSEAFF
DNA: TGTGCCTGGGCCCGGGAGTCCTTTTCTGAAGCTTTCTTT
J: TRBJ1-1
D: .
size: few
V: TRBV30

CDR3: CASSVGQGSFYEQYF
DNA: TGTGCCAGCAGCGTCGGACAGGGATCATTTTACGAGCAGTACTTC
J: TRBJ2-7
D: TRBD1
size: .
V: TRBV9

CDR3: CASSLDAGPYNEQFF
DNA: TGTGCCAGCAGCTTAGATGCGGGGCCATACAATGAGCAGTTCTTC
J: TRBJ2-1
D: .
size: once
V: TRBV11-3

CDR3: CASSLQGPGNTIYF
DNA: TGTGCCAGCAGCCTACAGGGACCTGGAAACACCATATATTTT
J: TRBJ1-3
D: .
size: .
V: TRBV11-3

CDR3: CASSHGRGEQFF
DNA: TGTGCCAGCAGCCACGGAAGGGGTGAGCAGTTCTTC
J: TRBJ2-1
D: .
size: .
V: TRBV11-2

CDR3: CASSYERTGGGFHEQYF
DNA: TGTGCCAGCAGTTATGAAAGGACAGGGGGCGGTTTCCACGAGCAGTACTTC
J: TRBJ2-7
D: TRBD1
size: .
V: TRBV2

CDR3: CASSLFAGETQYF
DNA: TGTGCCAGCAGTTTATTTGCGGGGGAGACCCAGTACTTC
J: TRBJ2-5
D: .
size: once
V: TRBV27

CDR3: CASRPTSGRSYEQYF
DNA: TGTGCCAGCAGGCCTACTAGCGGGAGATCCTACGAGCAGTACTTC
J: TRBJ2-7
D: TRBD2
size: .
V: TRBV6-5

CDR3: CSVGGQYTDTQYF
DNA: TGCAGCGTGGGGGGGCAGTACACAGATACGCAGTATTTT
J: TRBJ2-3
D: .
size: .
V: TRBV29-1

CDR3: CASSFGGAGQPQHF
DNA: TGTGCCAGCAGTTTTGGAGGGGCTGGGCAGCCCCAGCATTTT
J: TRBJ1-5
D: .
size: .
V: TRBV28

CDR3: CASSLGTGDHSYEQYF
DNA: TGTGCCAGCAGCTTAGGGACAGGGGACCACTCCTACGAGCAGTACTTC
J: TRBJ2-7
D: TRBD1
size: .
V: TRBV11-3

CDR3: CASSLPSPGYNEQFF
DNA: TGCGCCAGCAGCTTGCCGTCCCCGGGGTACAATGAGCAGTTCTTC
J: TRBJ2-1
D: .
size: .
V: TRBV5-1

CDR3: CASSLGTAPTEQYF
DNA: TGCGCCAGCAGCTTGGGGACTGCCCCGACAGAGCAGTACTTC
J: TRBJ2-7
D: .
size: .
V: TRBV5-1

CDR3: CASSILTSSSGPDKPFRYGYTF
DNA: TGTGCCAGTAGTATCTTAACTTCTTCTAGCGGCCCCGACAAGCCATTTCGATATGGCTACACCTTC
J: TRBJ1-2
D: .
size: .
V: TRBV19

CDR3: CASSYRDYGYTF
DNA: TGTGCCAGCAGTTACAGGGACTATGGCTACACCTTC
J: TRBJ1-2
D: .
size: once
V: TRBV7-2

CDR3: CASSDRSALYEQYF
DNA: TGTGCCAGCAGTGACAGGTCGGCGCTCTACGAGCAGTACTTC
J: TRBJ2-7
D: .
size: .
V: TRBV25-1

CDR3: CASSGGTSYAQYF
DNA: TGTGCCAGCAGCGGAGGGACTTCATATGCGCAGTATTTT
J: TRBJ2-3
D: .
size: .
V: TRBV7-9

CDR3: CASSPRDRQNNEQFF
DNA: TGTGCCAGCAGCCCCCGGGACAGGCAAAACAATGAGCAGTTCTTC
J: TRBJ2-1
D: TRBD1
size: .
V: TRBV7-9

CDR3: CASTIADTQYF
DNA: TGTGCCAGCACCATAGCGGATACGCAGTATTTT
J: TRBJ2-3
D: .
size: .
V: TRBV6-6